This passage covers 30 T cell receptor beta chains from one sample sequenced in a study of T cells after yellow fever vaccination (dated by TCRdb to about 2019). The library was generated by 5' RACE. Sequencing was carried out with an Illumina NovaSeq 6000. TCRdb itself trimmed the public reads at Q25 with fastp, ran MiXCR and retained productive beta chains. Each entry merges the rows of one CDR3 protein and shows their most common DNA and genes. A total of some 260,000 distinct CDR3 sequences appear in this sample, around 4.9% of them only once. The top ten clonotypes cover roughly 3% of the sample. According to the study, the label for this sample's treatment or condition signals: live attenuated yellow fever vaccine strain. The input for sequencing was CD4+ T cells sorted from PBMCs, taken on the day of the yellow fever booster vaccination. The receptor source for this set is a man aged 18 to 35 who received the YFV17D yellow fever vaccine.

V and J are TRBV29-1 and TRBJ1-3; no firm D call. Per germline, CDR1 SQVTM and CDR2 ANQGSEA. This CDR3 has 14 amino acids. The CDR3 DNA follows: TGCAGAGTGACGACGGGAGCATGGGGAAACACCATATATTTT. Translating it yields CRVTTGAWGNTIYF.

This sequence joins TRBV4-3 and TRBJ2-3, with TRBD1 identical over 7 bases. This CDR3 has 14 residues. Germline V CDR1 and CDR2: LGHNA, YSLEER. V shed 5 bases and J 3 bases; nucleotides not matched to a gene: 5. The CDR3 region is CASSSHRGTDTQYF. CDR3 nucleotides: TGCGCCAGCAGCTCACACAGGGGAACAGATACGCAGTATTTT.

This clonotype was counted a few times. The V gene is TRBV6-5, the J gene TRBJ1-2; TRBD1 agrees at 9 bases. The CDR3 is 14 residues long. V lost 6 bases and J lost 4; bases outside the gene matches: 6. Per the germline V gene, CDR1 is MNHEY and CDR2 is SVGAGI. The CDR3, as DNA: TGTGCCAGCAGCCCATTGACAGGGGGCTATGGCTACACCTTC. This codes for CASSPLTGGYGYTF.

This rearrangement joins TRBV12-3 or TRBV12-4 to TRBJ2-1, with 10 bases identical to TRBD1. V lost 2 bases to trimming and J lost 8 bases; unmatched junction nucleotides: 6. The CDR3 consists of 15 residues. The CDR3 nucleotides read TGTGCCAGCAGTTTAAGGACAGGGGGGTATCATGAGCAGTTCTTC. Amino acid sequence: CASSLRTGGYHEQFF.

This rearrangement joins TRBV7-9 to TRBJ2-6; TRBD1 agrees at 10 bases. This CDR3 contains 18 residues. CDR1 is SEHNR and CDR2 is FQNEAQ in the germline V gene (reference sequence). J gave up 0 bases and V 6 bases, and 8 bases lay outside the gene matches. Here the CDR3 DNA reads TGTGCCAGCAGAAAAGGGACAGGGGTCGGCTCTGGGGCCAACGTCCTGACTTTC. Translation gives CASRKGTGVGSGANVLTF.

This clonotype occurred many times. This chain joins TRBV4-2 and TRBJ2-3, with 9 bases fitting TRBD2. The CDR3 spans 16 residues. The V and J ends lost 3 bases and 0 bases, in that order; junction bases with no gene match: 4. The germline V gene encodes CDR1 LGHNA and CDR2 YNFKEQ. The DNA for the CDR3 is TGTGCCAGCAGCCACCATCTAGCGGGGAGCACAGATACGCAGTATTTT. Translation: CASSHHLAGSTDTQYF.

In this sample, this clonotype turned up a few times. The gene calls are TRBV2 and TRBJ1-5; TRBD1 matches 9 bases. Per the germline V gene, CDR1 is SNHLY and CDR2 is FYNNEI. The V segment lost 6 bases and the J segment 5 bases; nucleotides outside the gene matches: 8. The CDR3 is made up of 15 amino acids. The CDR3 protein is CASSEQGARDQPQHF. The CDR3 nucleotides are TGTGCCAGCAGCGAACAGGGGGCGCGTGATCAGCCCCAGCATTTT.

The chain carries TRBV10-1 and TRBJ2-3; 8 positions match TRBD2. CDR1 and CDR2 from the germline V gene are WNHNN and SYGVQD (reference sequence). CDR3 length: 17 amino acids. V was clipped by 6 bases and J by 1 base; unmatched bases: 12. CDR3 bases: TGCGCCAGCAGCGAGAAGTCCTTGCGGGGGGGCACAGATACGCAGTATTTT. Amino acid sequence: CASSEKSLRGGTDTQYF.

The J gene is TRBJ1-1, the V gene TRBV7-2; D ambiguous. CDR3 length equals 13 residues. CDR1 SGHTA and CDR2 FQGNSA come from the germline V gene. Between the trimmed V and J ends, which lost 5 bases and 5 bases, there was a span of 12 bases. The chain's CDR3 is CASSLQRATEAFF. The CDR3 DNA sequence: TGTGCCAGCAGCCTCCAGAGGGCTACTGAAGCTTTCTTT.

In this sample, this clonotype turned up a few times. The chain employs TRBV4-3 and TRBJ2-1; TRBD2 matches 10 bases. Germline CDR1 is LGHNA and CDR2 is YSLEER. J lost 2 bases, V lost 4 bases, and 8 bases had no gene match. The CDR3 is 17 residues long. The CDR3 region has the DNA TGCGCCAGCAGCCCAGCTCAAGCGGGGGGGGCCTACAATGAGCAGTTCTTC. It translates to CASSPAQAGGAYNEQFF.

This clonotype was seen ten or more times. The CDR3 is CSARRGFGTDTQYF. The CDR3 DNA sequence: TGCAGTGCTAGACGAGGATTCGGCACAGATACGCAGTATTTT. The V gene is TRBV20-1, the J gene TRBJ2-3, with D unclear. Trimming pared 2 bases from V and 1 base from J, leaving 10 bases between. The length of the CDR3 is 14 residues. Germline V gives CDR1 DFQATT, CDR2 SNEGSKA (reference sequence).

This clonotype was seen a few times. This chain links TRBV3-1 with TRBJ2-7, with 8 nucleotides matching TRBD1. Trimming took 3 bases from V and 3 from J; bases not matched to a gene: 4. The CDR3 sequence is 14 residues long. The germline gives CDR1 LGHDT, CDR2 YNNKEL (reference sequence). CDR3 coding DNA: TGTGCCAGCAGCCAGGGTACAGGGGGCTACGAGCAGTACGTC. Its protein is CASSQGTGGYEQYV.

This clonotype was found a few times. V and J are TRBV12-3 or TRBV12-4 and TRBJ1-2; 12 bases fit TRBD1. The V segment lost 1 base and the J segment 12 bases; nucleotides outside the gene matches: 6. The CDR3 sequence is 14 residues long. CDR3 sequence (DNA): TGTGCCAGCAGTTTAGTAGGGACAGGGGGCCATAACACCTTC. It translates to CASSLVGTGGHNTF.

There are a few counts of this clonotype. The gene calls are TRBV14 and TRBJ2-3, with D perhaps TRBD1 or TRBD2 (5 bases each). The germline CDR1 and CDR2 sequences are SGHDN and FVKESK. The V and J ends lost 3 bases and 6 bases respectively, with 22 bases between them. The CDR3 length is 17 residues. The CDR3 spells CASSQVWGSDFSDTQYF. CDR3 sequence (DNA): TGTGCCAGCAGCCAGGTTTGGGGGAGCGACTTCTCCGATACGCAGTATTTT.

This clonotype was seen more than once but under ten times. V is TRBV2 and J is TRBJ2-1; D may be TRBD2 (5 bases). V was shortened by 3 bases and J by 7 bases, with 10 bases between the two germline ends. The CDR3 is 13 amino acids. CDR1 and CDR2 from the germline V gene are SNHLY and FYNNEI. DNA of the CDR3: TGTGCCAGCAGTGATTGGGAGATAAATGAGCAGTTCTTC. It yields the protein CASSDWEINEQFF.

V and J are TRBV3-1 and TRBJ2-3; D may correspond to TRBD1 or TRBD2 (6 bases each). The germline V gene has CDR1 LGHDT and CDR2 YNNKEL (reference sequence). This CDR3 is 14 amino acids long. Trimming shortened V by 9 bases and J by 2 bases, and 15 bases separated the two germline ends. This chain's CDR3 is CASRRGANTDTQYF. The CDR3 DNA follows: TGTGCCAGTCGGAGGGGGGCCAACACAGATACGCAGTATTTT.

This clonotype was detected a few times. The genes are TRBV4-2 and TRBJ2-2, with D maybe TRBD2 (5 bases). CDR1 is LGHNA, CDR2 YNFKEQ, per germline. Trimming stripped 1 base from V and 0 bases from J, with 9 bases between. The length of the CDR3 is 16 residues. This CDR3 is CASSQVGVPNTGELFF. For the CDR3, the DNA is TGTGCCAGCAGCCAAGTCGGGGTCCCGAACACCGGGGAGCTGTTTTTT.

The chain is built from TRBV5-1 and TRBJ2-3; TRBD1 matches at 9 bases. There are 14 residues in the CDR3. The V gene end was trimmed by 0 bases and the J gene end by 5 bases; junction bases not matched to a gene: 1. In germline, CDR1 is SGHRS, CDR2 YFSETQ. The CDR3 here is CASSLGDREDTQYF. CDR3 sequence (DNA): TGCGCCAGCAGCTTGGGGGACAGGGAAGATACGCAGTATTTT. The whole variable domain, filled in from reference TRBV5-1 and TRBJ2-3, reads KAGVTQTPRYLIKTRGQQVTLSCSPISGHRSVSWYQQTPGQGLQFLFEYFSETQRNKGNFPGRFSGRQFSNSRSEMNVSTLELGDSALYLCASSLGDREDTQYFGPGTRLTVL.

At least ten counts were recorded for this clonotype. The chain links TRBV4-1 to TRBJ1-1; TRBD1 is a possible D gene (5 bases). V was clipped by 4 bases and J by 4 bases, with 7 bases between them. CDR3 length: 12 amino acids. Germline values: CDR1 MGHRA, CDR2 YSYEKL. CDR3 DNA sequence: TGCGCCAGCAGCCGAGGGGTCACTGAAGCTTTCTTT. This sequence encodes CASSRGVTEAFF.

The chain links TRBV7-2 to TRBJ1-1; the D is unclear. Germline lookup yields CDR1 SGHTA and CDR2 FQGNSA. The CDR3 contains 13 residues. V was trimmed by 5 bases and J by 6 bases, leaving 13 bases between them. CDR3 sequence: CASSPRGRAEAFF. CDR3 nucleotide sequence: TGTGCCAGCAGCCCACGGGGTCGCGCTGAAGCTTTCTTT.

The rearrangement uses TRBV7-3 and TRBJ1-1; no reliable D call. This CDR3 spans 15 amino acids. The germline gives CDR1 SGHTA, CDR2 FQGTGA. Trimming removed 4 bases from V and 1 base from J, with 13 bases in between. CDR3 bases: TGTGCCAGCAGCTCCCTGGCGGGAGGGAACACTGAAGCTTTCTTT. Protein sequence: CASSSLAGGNTEAFF.

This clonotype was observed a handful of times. The CDR3 spells CASSFSDYNSPLHF. The CDR3 DNA reads as TGTGCCAGCAGTTTCTCGGATTATAATTCACCCCTCCACTTT. This sequence joins TRBV27 and TRBJ1-6; D is unclear. CDR3 length equals 14 residues. Germline lookup yields CDR1 MNHEY and CDR2 SMNVEV (reference sequence). V gave up 3 bases and J gave up 4 bases, with 7 bases separating them.

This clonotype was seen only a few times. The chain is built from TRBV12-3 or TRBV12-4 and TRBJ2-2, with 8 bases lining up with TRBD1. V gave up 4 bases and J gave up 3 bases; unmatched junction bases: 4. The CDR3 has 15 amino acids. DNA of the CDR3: TGTGCCAGCAGTTCCTCGGACAGGGACACCGGGGAGCTGTTTTTT. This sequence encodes CASSSSDRDTGELFF.

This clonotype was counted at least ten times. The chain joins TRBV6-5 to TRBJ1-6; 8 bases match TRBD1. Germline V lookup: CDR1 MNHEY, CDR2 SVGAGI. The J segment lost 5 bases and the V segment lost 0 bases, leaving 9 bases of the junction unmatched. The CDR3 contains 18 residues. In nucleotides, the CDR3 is TGTGCCAGCAGTTACTCGAGCGCGGGACAGGTCAATAATTCACCCCTCCACTTT. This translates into CASSYSSAGQVNNSPLHF.

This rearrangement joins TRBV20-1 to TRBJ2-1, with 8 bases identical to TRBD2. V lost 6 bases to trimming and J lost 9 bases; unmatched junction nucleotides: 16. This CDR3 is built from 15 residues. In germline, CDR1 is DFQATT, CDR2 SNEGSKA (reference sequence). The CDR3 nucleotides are TGCAGTGCCATAAACGGGGGGGCGGTAGATGGTGAGCAGTTCTTC. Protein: CSAINGGAVDGEQFF.

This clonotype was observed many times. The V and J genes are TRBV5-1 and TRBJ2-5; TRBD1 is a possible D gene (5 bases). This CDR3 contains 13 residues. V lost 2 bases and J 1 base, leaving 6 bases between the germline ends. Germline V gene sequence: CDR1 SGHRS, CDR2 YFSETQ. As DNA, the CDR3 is TGCGCCAGCAGCTTACAGGTCCAAGAGACCCAGTACTTC. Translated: CASSLQVQETQYF.

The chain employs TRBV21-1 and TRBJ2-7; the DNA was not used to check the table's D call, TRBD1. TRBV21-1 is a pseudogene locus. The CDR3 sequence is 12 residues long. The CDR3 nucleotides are TGTGCCTCTAGGACAAGGCGAACCTCGCAGTACTTC. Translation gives CASRTRRTSQYF.

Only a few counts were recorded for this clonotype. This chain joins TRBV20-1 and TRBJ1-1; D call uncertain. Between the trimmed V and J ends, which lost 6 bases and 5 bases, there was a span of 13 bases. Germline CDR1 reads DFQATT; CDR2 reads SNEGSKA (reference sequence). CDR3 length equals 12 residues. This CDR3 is CSASIRKTEAFF. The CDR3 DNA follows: TGCAGTGCCAGCATCAGAAAAACTGAAGCTTTCTTT.

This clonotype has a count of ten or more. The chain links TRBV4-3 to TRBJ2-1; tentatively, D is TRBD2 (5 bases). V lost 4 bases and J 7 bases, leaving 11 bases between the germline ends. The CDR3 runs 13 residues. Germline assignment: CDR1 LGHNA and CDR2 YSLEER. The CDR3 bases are TGCGCCAGCAGCCCCGGGCTAGCAAATGAGCAGTTCTTC. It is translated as CASSPGLANEQFF.

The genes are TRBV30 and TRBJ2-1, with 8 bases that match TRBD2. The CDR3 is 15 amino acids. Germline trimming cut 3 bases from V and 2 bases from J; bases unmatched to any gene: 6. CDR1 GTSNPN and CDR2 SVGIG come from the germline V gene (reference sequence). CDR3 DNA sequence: TGTGCCTGGAGGGTTAGCGGGGCGGCCTACAATGAGCAGTTCTTC. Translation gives CAWRVSGAAYNEQFF. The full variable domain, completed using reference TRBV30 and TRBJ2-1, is SQTIHQWPATLVQPVGSPLSLECTVEGTSNPNLYWYRQAAGRGLQLLFYSVGIGQISSEVPQNLSASRPQDRQFILSSKKLLLSDSGFYLCAWRVSGAAYNEQFFGPGTRLTVL.